The 31 T cell receptor beta chains listed next were all sequenced from one sample in a study of hypomethylating agent response in myelodysplastic syndrome. The table came from immunoSEQ multiplex PCR; TCRdb's copy has only in-frame clones and leaves some out. The profile shows over 8,000 clones, approximately 83% of them singletons. This specimen was bone marrow, taken before or after starting hypomethylating agent treatment for myelodysplastic syndrome (not recorded which). These receptor sequences come from a human donor with myelodysplastic syndrome.

This clone showed up just once. The chain links TRBV28 to TRBJ1-2; no clear D. This CDR3 comprises 12 residues. Per the germline V gene, CDR1 is MDHEN and CDR2 is SYDVKM. Trimming pared 7 bases from V and 4 bases from J, leaving 10 bases between. In nucleotides, the CDR3 is TGTGCCAGCACCCCGAACAGCTATGGCTACACCTTC. Its protein is CASTPNSYGYTF.

This clone was detected a few times. The chain recombines TRBV5-4 with TRBJ2-1, with D tentatively TRBD2 (5 bases). The CDR3 covers 15 residues. Between the trimmed V and J ends, which lost 3 bases and 3 bases, there was a span of 13 bases. CDR1 and CDR2 (germline): SGHNT, YYREEE (reference sequence). The CDR3 DNA reads TGTGCCAGCAGCTGGGTGCCGGGAAGCTACAATGAGCAGTTCTTC. Amino acids: CASSWVPGSYNEQFF.

The chain has TRBV18 and TRBJ2-7; D is unresolved. There are 16 residues in the CDR3. In germline, CDR1 is KGHSH, CDR2 LQKENI. Trimming removed 2 bases from V and 3 bases from J, with 17 bases in between. The CDR3 nucleotides are TGTGCCAGCTCACCAATTGGGCAGTCCTACCTCTACGAGCAGTACTTC. It codes for CASSPIGQSYLYEQYF.

This clone was found once. V is TRBV5-6 and J is TRBJ2-2; 8 positions agree with TRBD2. Germline CDR1 and CDR2: SGHDT and YYEEEE. This CDR3 spans 16 amino acids. The J segment lost 3 bases and the V segment lost 2 bases, leaving 6 bases of the junction unmatched. CDR3 sequence: CASSLGSGRYTGELFF. The CDR3 coding sequence is TGTGCCAGCAGCTTAGGGAGCGGGAGATACACCGGGGAGCTGTTTTTT.

J is TRBJ2-2 and V is TRBV6-1; 7 bases are a match to TRBD1. The CDR3 is 15 residues long. With 6 bases clipped from V and 5 bases from J, the junction kept 9 bases outside the gene matches. Per the germline V gene, CDR1 is MNHNS and CDR2 is SASEGT. The CDR3: CASRTRQGWTGELFF. The CDR3 DNA follows: TGTGCCAGCAGAACACGACAGGGATGGACCGGGGAGCTGTTTTTT.

The chain uses TRBV7-3 and TRBJ2-2, with 14 bases aligning to TRBD2. The germline V gene encodes CDR1 SGHTA and CDR2 FQGTGA. This CDR3 region has 17 residues. V trimming: 0 bases; J trimming: 6 bases; junction bases outside the gene matches: 3. CDR3 in amino acids: CASSLTRLAGGAGELFF. CDR3 DNA: TGTGCCAGCAGCTTAACGAGACTAGCGGGGGGGGCCGGGGAGCTGTTTTTT.

This chain uses TRBV19 with TRBJ1-5; a weak D match, TRBD1 (6 bases). The CDR3 spans 15 residues. Germline V gives CDR1 LNHDA, CDR2 SQIVND (reference sequence). V was trimmed by 7 bases and J by 7 bases, leaving 20 bases between them. CDR3 protein: CASTNFGGQGQPQHF. DNA for the CDR3: TGTGCCAGTACCAATTTTGGGGGGCAAGGGCAGCCCCAGCATTTT.

The CDR3 DNA reads as TGTGCCAGCAGCTCGGGGGGGTATGGCTACACCTTC. It specifies CASSSGGYGYTF. The rearrangement joins TRBV7-8 to TRBJ1-2; D is possibly TRBD1 (5 bases). V was clipped by 4 bases and J by 5 bases, with 8 bases between them. The germline V gene has CDR1 SGHVS and CDR2 FQNEAQ. The length of the CDR3 is 12 residues.

V is TRBV13 and J is TRBJ1-2; D is undetermined. Germline assignment: CDR1 PRHDT and CDR2 FYEKMQ (reference sequence). The CDR3 consists of 13 residues. Trimming cost V 0 bases and J 8 bases, with 10 bases left between them. This CDR3 is CASSLGLTRGYTF. CDR3 coding DNA: TGTGCCAGCAGCTTAGGCCTGACGAGAGGCTACACCTTC. Based on the CDR3 plus reference TRBV13 and TRBJ1-2, the full variable domain is AAGVIQSPRHLIKEKRETATLKCYPIPRHDTVYWYQQGPGQDPQFLISFYEKMQSDKGSIPDRFSAQQFSDYHSELNMSSLELGDSALYFCASSLGLTRGYTFGSGTRLTVV.

The chain carries TRBV5-6 and TRBJ1-1, with D maybe TRBD1 (6 bases). CDR3 length: 15 amino acids. Trimming left V 6 bases short and J 4 bases short, with 19 bases between. The germline gives CDR1 SGHDT, CDR2 YYEEEE. The CDR3 sequence is CASNYLGGGGTEAFF. The CDR3 coding sequence is TGTGCCAGCAACTACTTAGGGGGAGGAGGCACTGAAGCTTTCTTT.

This chain joins TRBV5-4 and TRBJ2-7, with D possibly matching TRBD2 (6 bases). Trimming took off 4 bases at V and 2 bases at J, with 13 bases between the two ends. The CDR3 runs to 14 residues. Germline assignment: CDR1 SGHNT and CDR2 YYREEE (reference sequence). CDR3 loop: CASSPGWGAYEQYF. CDR3 nucleotides: TGTGCCAGCAGCCCGGGGTGGGGGGCCTACGAGCAGTACTTC.

This chain joins TRBV10-2 and TRBJ1-2; possibly TRBD1 for D (5 bases). The ends were cut back, 3 bases at V and 2 bases at J, with 10 bases in the middle. The CDR3 length is 14 residues. The V gene's germline CDR1 is WSHSY and CDR2 SAAADI. The chain's CDR3 is CASSDYRTNYGYTF. CDR3 DNA: TGCGCCAGCAGTGATTACAGGACAAACTATGGCTACACCTTC.

The rearrangement links TRBV28 to TRBJ1-5, with TRBD1 as a possible D gene (6 bases). The CDR3 is made up of 15 amino acids. Per the germline V gene, CDR1 is MDHEN and CDR2 is SYDVKM. V lost 4 bases, J lost 11 bases, and 21 bases lay in between. DNA of the CDR3: TGTGCCAGCAGTTCAGGGACACCCTTAGGTGGATCCCAGCATTTT. This encodes CASSSGTPLGGSQHF.

The chain combines TRBV5-1 with TRBJ1-1; D not certain. Per the germline V gene, CDR1 is SGHRS and CDR2 is YFSETQ. The CDR3 runs to 13 residues. Trimming took off 4 bases at V and 0 bases at J, with 7 bases between the two ends. DNA for the CDR3: TGCGCCAGCAGCCCTGGACTGAACACTGAAGCTTTCTTT. Residues: CASSPGLNTEAFF. Full variable domain (remainder filled in from reference TRBV5-1 and TRBJ1-1): KAGVTQTPRYLIKTRGQQVTLSCSPISGHRSVSWYQQTPGQGLQFLFEYFSETQRNKGNFPGRFSGRQFSNSRSEMNVSTLELGDSALYLCASSPGLNTEAFFGQGTRLTVV.

This sequence joins TRBV6-1 and TRBJ2-1, with D unclear. This CDR3 spans 14 amino acids. V was shortened by 2 bases and J by 14 bases, with 19 bases between the two germline ends. The germline gives CDR1 MNHNS, CDR2 SASEGT. The CDR3 protein is CASSEPLLGVGEFF. The DNA for the CDR3 is TGTGCCAGCAGTGAACCCCTCTTGGGCGTCGGAGAGTTCTTC.

The V gene is TRBV10-3, the J gene TRBJ2-1; no reliable D call. Trimming took 6 bases from V and 2 from J, leaving 11 bases between them. Germline lookup yields CDR1 ENHRY and CDR2 SYGVKD. The CDR3 extends over 14 amino acids. The CDR3: CAIRSDTTYNEQFF. The DNA for the CDR3 is TGTGCCATCAGATCCGACACGACCTACAATGAGCAGTTCTTC.

This sequence joins TRBV18 and TRBJ2-7; 13 bases map to TRBD2. With 5 bases clipped from V and 5 bases from J, the junction kept 9 bases outside the gene matches. Per the germline V gene, CDR1 is KGHSH and CDR2 is LQKENI. This CDR3 is built from 16 residues. CDR3 sequence reads: CASSARRTSGSDEQYF. In nucleotides, the CDR3 is TGTGCCAGCTCAGCACGGAGGACTAGCGGGAGTGACGAGCAGTACTTC.

This sequence joins TRBV20-1 and TRBJ2-7; the D gene is possibly TRBD2 (7 bases). This CDR3 is built from 11 residues. The V end lost 6 bases, the J end lost 6 bases, and 12 bases lay between the germline ends. Germline CDR1 reads DFQATT; CDR2 reads SNEGSKA (reference sequence). The CDR3 spells CSAWGGGEQYF. The DNA of the CDR3 is TGCAGTGCCTGGGGAGGGGGCGAGCAGTACTTC.

The CDR3 DNA is TGTGCCAGCAGCTTATACCTCGGCAGCTCCTACGAGCAGTACTTC. Its translation is CASSLYLGSSYEQYF. V usage is TRBV7-9 and J usage is TRBJ2-7; D gene uncertain. Between the trimmed V and J ends, which lost 2 bases and 0 bases, there was a span of 11 bases. This CDR3 has 15 amino acids. Germline V gene lookup returns CDR1 SEHNR and CDR2 FQNEAQ (reference sequence).

There are a few counts of this clone. The chain links TRBV10-1 to TRBJ2-7; 7 nucleotides match TRBD1. The CDR3 loop spans 14 amino acids. Trimming removed 0 bases from V and 9 bases from J; junction bases left unmatched: 8. Germline V gene lookup returns CDR1 WNHNN and CDR2 SYGVQD (reference sequence). This chain's CDR3 is CASSESTGQKGQYF. The CDR3 DNA reads TGCGCCAGCAGTGAGTCGACGGGACAGAAGGGGCAGTACTTC.

This chain connects TRBV5-4 to TRBJ1-4, with D unresolved. V lost 2 bases to trimming and J lost 8 bases, with 10 bases between them. CDR3 size: 13 residues. Germline V gene lookup returns CDR1 SGHNT and CDR2 YYREEE (reference sequence). Here the CDR3 reads CASSLGQDEKLFF. Here the CDR3 DNA reads TGTGCCAGCAGCTTAGGGCAAGACGAAAAACTGTTTTTT.

J is TRBJ1-3 and V is TRBV19; D unresolved. Looked up from germline, CDR1 is LNHDA and CDR2 is SQIVND (reference sequence). Trimming took 7 bases from V and 0 from J, leaving 7 bases between them. CDR3 size: 13 residues. The CDR3 spells CASTWSSGNTIYF. CDR3 bases: TGTGCCAGTACGTGGAGCTCTGGAAACACCATATATTTT.

This chain joins TRBV10-3 and TRBJ1-1; 9 bases are a match to TRBD1. Germline CDR1 ENHRY, CDR2 SYGVKD. J gave up 8 bases and V 10 bases, and 11 bases lay outside the gene matches. The CDR3 has 13 amino acids. The CDR3 DNA sequence: TGTGCCACTTCGGACAGGGGAGGGCTAGAAGCTTTCTTT. Translating it yields CATSDRGGLEAFF.

CDR3 nucleotide sequence: TGTGCCTCCTCGGGACAGGGAACTAATGAAAAACTGTTTTTT. It encodes CASSGQGTNEKLFF. This chain links TRBV10-3 with TRBJ1-4; 9 positions match TRBD1. There are 14 residues in the CDR3. V trimming: 11 bases; J trimming: 1 base; junction bases outside the gene matches: 5. CDR1 ENHRY and CDR2 SYGVKD come from the germline V gene.

This clone was seen a handful of times. The J gene is TRBJ1-2, the V gene TRBV29-1, with a possible D match to TRBD1 (5 bases). From germline, CDR1 is SQVTM and CDR2 ANQGSEA. This CDR3 region has 11 residues. V lost 5 bases and J lost 5, with 9 bases in between. CDR3 loop: CSVRGRYGYTF. Here the CDR3 DNA reads TGCAGCGTTCGGGGGAGATATGGCTACACCTTC.

This chain joins TRBV9 and TRBJ1-2; TRBD1 aligns across 7 bases. This CDR3 comprises 14 residues. Unmatched junction bases numbered 4, after V lost 2 bases and J lost 3 bases. Germline V gene lookup returns CDR1 SGDLS and CDR2 YYNGEE. The CDR3 protein is CASSVSGTDYGYTF. The CDR3 nucleotides read TGTGCCAGCAGCGTTTCCGGGACAGACTATGGCTACACCTTC.

This clone showed up just once. V gene TRBV19 combines with J gene TRBJ2-1, with TRBD2 matching 10 bases. The CDR3 spans 21 residues. The ends lost 10 bases at V and 2 bases at J; junction bases unmatched: 26. CDR1 LNHDA and CDR2 SQIVND come from the germline V gene (reference sequence). CDR3: CATENPTRGVLAGGTYNEQFF. Written as DNA, the CDR3 is TGTGCCACCGAAAATCCAACTCGTGGGGTTTTAGCGGGAGGAACCTACAATGAGCAGTTCTTC.

This clone has only one observation. This sequence joins TRBV5-4 and TRBJ2-1, with D perhaps matching TRBD2 (5 bases). The V end was cut by 4 bases, the J end by 9 bases, with 14 bases between. CDR3 length equals 13 residues. Germline V gene lookup returns CDR1 SGHNT and CDR2 YYREEE (reference sequence). The CDR3 DNA reads TGTGCCAGCAGCCCGCTAGATGGGAGTGAGCAGTTCTTC. Its protein is CASSPLDGSEQFF.

The CDR3 DNA sequence: TGTGCCACCAGTCTTCCTGATGACACTGAAGCTTTCTTT. Residues: CATSLPDDTEAFF. J is TRBJ1-1 and V is TRBV15, with no clear D. V was cut by 6 bases and J by 3 bases, with 11 bases left in between. The CDR3 sequence is 13 residues long. Germline CDR1 and CDR2: LNHNV and YYDKDF (reference sequence). The whole variable domain, remainder taken from reference TRBV15 and TRBJ1-1, is DAMVIQNPRYQVTQFGKPVTLSCSQTLNHNVMYWYQQKSSQAPKLLFHYYDKDFNNEADTPDNFQSRRPNTSFCFLDIRSPGLGDTAMYLCATSLPDDTEAFFGQGTRLTVV.

The chain recombines TRBV7-3 with TRBJ2-1; the D gene is possibly TRBD2 (7 bases). CDR1 and CDR2 from the germline V gene are SGHTA and FQGTGA. CDR3 length: 15 amino acids. Trimming took 5 bases from V and 3 from J, leaving 14 bases between them. CDR3 in DNA: TGTGCCAGCAGCCTACGGGGGGCCGGCTACAATGAGCAGTTCTTC. Residues: CASSLRGAGYNEQFF.

This clone appeared a single time. This rearrangement joins TRBV5-1 to TRBJ2-7; TRBD1 agrees at 10 bases. Losses at the gene ends were 3 bases for V and 4 bases for J; bases not matched to a gene: 7. The CDR3 loop spans 15 amino acids. The germline V gene encodes CDR1 SGHRS and CDR2 YFSETQ. CDR3 nucleotide sequence: TGCGCCAGCAGCTCCCGACAGGGGGCATCATACGAGCAGTACTTC. This sequence encodes CASSSRQGASYEQYF.